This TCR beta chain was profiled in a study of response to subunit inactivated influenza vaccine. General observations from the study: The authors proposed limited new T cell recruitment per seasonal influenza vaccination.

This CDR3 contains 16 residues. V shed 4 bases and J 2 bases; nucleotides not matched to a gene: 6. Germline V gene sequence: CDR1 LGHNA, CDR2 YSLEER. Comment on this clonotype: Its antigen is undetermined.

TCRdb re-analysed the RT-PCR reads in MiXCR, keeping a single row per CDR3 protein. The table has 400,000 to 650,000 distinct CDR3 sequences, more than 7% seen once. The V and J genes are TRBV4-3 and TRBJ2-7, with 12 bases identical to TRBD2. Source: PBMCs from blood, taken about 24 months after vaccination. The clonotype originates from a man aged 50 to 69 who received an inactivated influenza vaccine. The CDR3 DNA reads TGCGCCAGCAGCCTGAGTCGGACTAGCGGGACCTACGAGCAGTACTTC. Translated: CASSLSRTSGTYEQYF.